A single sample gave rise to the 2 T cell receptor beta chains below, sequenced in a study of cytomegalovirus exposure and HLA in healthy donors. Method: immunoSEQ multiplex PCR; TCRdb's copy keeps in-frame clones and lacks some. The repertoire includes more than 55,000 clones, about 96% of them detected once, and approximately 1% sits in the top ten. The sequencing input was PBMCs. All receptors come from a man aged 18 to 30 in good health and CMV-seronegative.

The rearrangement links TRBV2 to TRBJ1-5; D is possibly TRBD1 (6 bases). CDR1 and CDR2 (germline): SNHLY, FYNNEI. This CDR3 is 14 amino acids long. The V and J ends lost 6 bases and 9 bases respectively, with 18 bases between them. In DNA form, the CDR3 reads TGTGCCAGCAGGGAAACAGGGCCCCAAATGCCCCAGCATTTT. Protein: CASRETGPQMPQHF.

The CDR3 region is CASSQDHLAGSLPDTQYF. The CDR3 nucleotides read TGTGCCAGCAGCCAAGATCATTTAGCCGGGAGCCTACCAGATACGCAGTATTTT. The chain links TRBV14 to TRBJ2-3; a weak D match, TRBD2 (6 bases). Per germline, CDR1 SGHDN and CDR2 FVKESK. V lost 0 bases, J lost 4 bases, and 20 bases lay in between. The CDR3 has 18 amino acids.